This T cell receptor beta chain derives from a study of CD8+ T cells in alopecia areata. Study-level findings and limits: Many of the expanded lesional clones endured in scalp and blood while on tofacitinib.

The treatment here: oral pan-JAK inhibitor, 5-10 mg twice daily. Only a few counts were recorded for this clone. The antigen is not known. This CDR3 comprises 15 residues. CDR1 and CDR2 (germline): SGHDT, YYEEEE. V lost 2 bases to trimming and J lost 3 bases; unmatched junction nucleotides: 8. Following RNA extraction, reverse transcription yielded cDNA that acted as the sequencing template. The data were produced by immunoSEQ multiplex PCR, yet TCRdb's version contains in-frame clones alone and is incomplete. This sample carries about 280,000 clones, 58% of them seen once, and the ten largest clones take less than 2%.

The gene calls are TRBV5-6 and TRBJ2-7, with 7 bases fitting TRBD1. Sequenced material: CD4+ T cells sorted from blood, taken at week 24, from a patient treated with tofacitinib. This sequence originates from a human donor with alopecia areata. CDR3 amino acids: CASSFDREGIYEQYF. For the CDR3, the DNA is TGTGCCAGCAGCTTTGACAGGGAAGGAATCTACGAGCAGTACTTC.